The rows below give T cell receptor beta chains drawn from one sample of a study of blood T cells in healthy people across ages. From the 5' RACE reads, TCRdb called clonotypes with MiXCR, one entry per CDR3 protein. The sample has 2 million or so distinct CDR3 sequences; roughly 50% are singletons. The sample comprised blood. The receptor source for this set is a woman aged 40 to 55 in good health. The CDR3 runs from the conserved cysteine through the conserved F or W. D genes are given only for firm matches. A clone size is listed for some rows: how often the clone was seen (once, few, many), or a class if it is expanded.

V gene	clone size	J gene	D gene	CDR3 DNA	CDR3 protein
TRBV7-9	-	TRBJ2-6	-	TGTGCCAGCATTACTCGGGCTCCAGGCAACAGCTCTGGGGCCAACGTCCTGACTTTC	CASITRAPGNSSGANVLTF
TRBV7-2	few	TRBJ2-3	TRBD1	TGTGCCAGCAGCGTGGGACAGGGTATCATAACAGATACGCAGTATTTT	CASSVGQGIITDTQYF
TRBV4-3	many	TRBJ2-5	-	TGCGCCAGCAGCCAAGACGGGACAGAGACCCAGTACTTC	CASSQDGTETQYF
TRBV9	-	TRBJ1-6	TRBD1	TGTGCCAGCAGCTTACGGGGACAGGTGAACTATAATTCACCCCTCCACTTT	CASSLRGQVNYNSPLHF
TRBV4-1	-	TRBJ1-5	TRBD1	TGCGCCAGCAGCCAGGACAGGGGGCAGGTTCAGCCCCAGCATTTT	CASSQDRGQVQPQHF
TRBV7-3	many	TRBJ2-3	TRBD1	TGTGCCAGCAGCTTAACGGGGACAGGGGGCGGCACAGATACGCAGTATTTT	CASSLTGTGGGTDTQYF
TRBV3-1	-	TRBJ2-1	-	TGTGCCAGCAGCCAAGAGAAGGGGGGGGTCAATGAGCAGTTCTTC	CASSQEKGGVNEQFF
TRBV20-1	-	TRBJ1-2	-	TGCAGTGCTCGGCGAATGGGGTTCGATGGCTACACCTTC	CSARRMGFDGYTF
TRBV4-1	few	TRBJ1-2	-	TGCGCCAGTCGACGGGCCGACTATGGCTACACCTTC	CASRRADYGYTF
TRBV7-2	few	TRBJ2-1	TRBD2	TGTGCCAGCAGCGTCCCGGGACTAGCGGAGTTCTTC	CASSVPGLAEFF
TRBV18	-	TRBJ2-5	-	TGTGCCAGCTCACCACAAGGACCCGCTGGGGAGACCCAGTACTTC	CASSPQGPAGETQYF
TRBV9	-	TRBJ1-2	-	TGTGCCAGCAGCGTAGCCATACGGGGCTACACCTTC	CASSVAIRGYTF
TRBV9	-	TRBJ2-1	-	TGTGCCAGCAGCGTAGGGGTTAACAATGAGCAGTTCTTC	CASSVGVNNEQFF
TRBV6-1	-	TRBJ2-4	-	TGTGCCAGCAGTTGGTGGGGGACGGGCAACATTCAGTACTTC	CASSWWGTGNIQYF
TRBV6-2/TRBV6-3	-	TRBJ2-5	-	TGTGCCAGCAGTTACTCCTACAGCGGTCGGGAGACCCAGTACTTC	CASSYSYSGRETQYF
TRBV5-1	-	TRBJ1-2	-	TGCGCCAGCAGCTACGAGTGGGGGGACTATGGCTACACCTTC	CASSYEWGDYGYTF
TRBV3-1	-	TRBJ2-4	-	TGTGCCAGCAGCCCAACAGGGTCCCGGGCCAAAAACATTCAGTACTTC	CASSPTGSRAKNIQYF
TRBV28	once	TRBJ2-4	-	TGTGCCAGCAGGGGAACAGGGAAGAGTCAGTACTTC	CASRGTGKSQYF
TRBV6-5	-	TRBJ2-5	-	TGTGCCAGCAGTTACTTTGGGCTGGGGGAGGAGACCCAGTACTTC	CASSYFGLGEETQYF
TRBV29-1	-	TRBJ2-1	-	TGCAGCGTTGAAGGTTCAGGGTCTGGTGAGCAGTTCTTC	CSVEGSGSGEQFF
TRBV6-1	-	TRBJ1-1	-	TGTGCCAACCAGCGGCCAGGGGACTTGGGCACTGAAGCTTTCTTT	CANQRPGDLGTEAFF
TRBV29-1	-	TRBJ2-3	TRBD2	TGCAGCACCGAGCTTGCGGGGGGTAGCACAGATACGCAGTATTTT	CSTELAGGSTDTQYF
TRBV4-2	-	TRBJ1-5	TRBD1	TGTGCCAGCAGCCAAGCCGGGACAGACGGTCAGCCCCAGCATTTT	CASSQAGTDGQPQHF
TRBV27	-	TRBJ2-1	-	TGTGCCAGCAGTCCGGTAAGGCAGGGGAATGAGCAGTTCTTC	CASSPVRQGNEQFF
TRBV12-3/TRBV12-4	-	TRBJ2-5	TRBD2	TGTGCCAGCAGTTTGGGGCTAGCGGGGGGATTGGGGGAGACCCAGTACTTC	CASSLGLAGGLGETQYF
TRBV6-1	-	TRBJ2-4	TRBD1	TGTGCCAGCAGTGGTGACAGGGGCCTAGCCAAAAACATTCAGTACTTC	CASSGDRGLAKNIQYF
TRBV5-5	-	TRBJ1-2	-	TGTGCCAGCAGCCTCAATACAGGAGATGGCTACACCTTC	CASSLNTGDGYTF
TRBV20-1	-	TRBJ2-4	TRBD2	TGCAGTGAGGCTAGCGGGGGTGAAAACATTCAGTACTTC	CSEASGGENIQYF
TRBV5-1	-	TRBJ2-1	TRBD1	TGCGCCAGCGGCCCTAGCCGGGACAGGGGAAATGAGCAGTTCTTC	CASGPSRDRGNEQFF
TRBV18	once	TRBJ2-7	TRBD2	TGTGCCAGCGCCGGGACTAGCGCCTACGAGCAGTACTTC	CASAGTSAYEQYF
TRBV7-2	-	TRBJ1-4	-	TGTGCCAGCAGCTCTTACATCTCAGGGGCGTATGGGGAAAAACTGTTTTTT	CASSSYISGAYGEKLFF
TRBV14	few	TRBJ2-3	TRBD2	TGTGCCAGCAGCTCCTGGCCGAGCGGGGGCAATACGCAGTATTTT	CASSSWPSGGNTQYF
TRBV9	many	TRBJ2-5	TRBD1	TGTGCCAGCAACAGGGGCCAAGAGACCCAGTACTTC	CASNRGQETQYF
TRBV5-1	-	TRBJ1-4	-	TGCGCCAGCAGCTACGGACATCGCAGGGACACTAATGAAAAACTGTTTTTT	CASSYGHRRDTNEKLFF
TRBV10-3	-	TRBJ2-7	-	TGTGCCACACTCACAGGGCTCAGCTCCTACGAGCAGTACTTC	CATLTGLSSYEQYF
TRBV20-1	-	TRBJ2-3	TRBD2	TGCAGTGCTAGAGGGACTAGCCTGGATACGCAGTATTTT	CSARGTSLDTQYF
TRBV9	-	TRBJ1-2	-	TGTGCCAGCAGCGTAGCGGGGGAGAGTGGCTACACCTTC	CASSVAGESGYTF
TRBV3-1	-	TRBJ2-1	-	TGTGCCAGCAGCCAAGTGCGGAGGACAGTCCGGTCCTACAATGAGCAGTTCTTC	CASSQVRRTVRSYNEQFF
TRBV5-5	few	TRBJ2-6	TRBD1	TGTGCCAGCAGCCTCGCCGGGACAGGTCCCTCTGGGGCCAACGTCCTGACTTTC	CASSLAGTGPSGANVLTF
TRBV2	-	TRBJ2-5	-	TGTGCCAGCCAGCTGAAGAGGACAGTGCAAGAGACCCAGTACTTC	CASQLKRTVQETQYF
TRBV6-2/TRBV6-3	few	TRBJ2-7	TRBD1	TGTGCCAGCAGAGTTCGACAGGGATACTCCTACGAGCAGTACTTC	CASRVRQGYSYEQYF
TRBV20-1	-	TRBJ1-1	-	TGCAGTGCTAGCTCAAACACTGAAGCTTTCTTT	CSASSNTEAFF
TRBV6-6	-	TRBJ1-1	-	TGTGCCAGCACAGGGTTGAGCACTGAAGCTTTCTTT	CASTGLSTEAFF
TRBV7-2	few	TRBJ2-7	-	TGTGCCAGCAGCTTGACGTCGGGGGTGTCCTACGAGCAGTACTTC	CASSLTSGVSYEQYF
TRBV4-1	-	TRBJ1-6	-	TGCGCCAGCAGCCAAAAGGGGGGAAATTCACCCCTCCACTTT	CASSQKGGNSPLHF
TRBV6-6	-	TRBJ2-5	-	TGTGCCAGCAGTTACCCAGGGATTGTGAGCCAAGAGACCCAGTACTTC	CASSYPGIVSQETQYF
TRBV4-2	-	TRBJ1-2	-	TGTGCCAGCAGCCAAGTGGGCATGAACTATGGCTACACCTTC	CASSQVGMNYGYTF
TRBV29-1	-	TRBJ2-5	-	TGCAGCGTTGAAAGGGGGGGGGGAAGGGAGACCCAGTACTTC	CSVERGGGRETQYF
TRBV4-2	-	TRBJ2-7	-	TGTGCCAGCAGCCAAGATCGAGGACATGGGCAGTACTTC	CASSQDRGHGQYF
TRBV24-1	-	TRBJ2-3	-	TGTGCCACCAGTGATGCGACTATTACAGATACGCAGTATTTT	CATSDATITDTQYF
TRBV6-5	-	TRBJ1-5	-	TGTGCCAGCAGCTCAGGGGTCCATAGCAATCAGCCCCAGCATTTT	CASSSGVHSNQPQHF
TRBV24-1	few	TRBJ2-3	TRBD1	TGTGCCACCAGTGATTTAGGACAGGGTACAGATACGCAGTATTTT	CATSDLGQGTDTQYF
TRBV24-1	-	TRBJ2-3	-	TGTGCCACCAGTGGTTTAGGAGATACGCAGTATTTT	CATSGLGDTQYF
TRBV6-5	-	TRBJ2-7	TRBD2	TGTGCCAGCAGTCGCCCCCGGGAGGCACCCTACGAGCAGTACTTC	CASSRPREAPYEQYF
TRBV6-2/TRBV6-3	-	TRBJ1-2	TRBD1	TGTGCCAGCTCTGGGACAGGAAAATATGGCTACACCTTC	CASSGTGKYGYTF
TRBV10-1	-	TRBJ1-2	-	TGCGCCAGCAGTGAAAGGGAGTTCTATGGCTACACCTTC	CASSEREFYGYTF